This T cell receptor (beta chain) was found in a study of radiation and T cells in renal cell carcinoma. This table comes from immunoSEQ multiplex PCR, and its TCRdb copy is limited to in-frame clones, with some not included. The repertoire holds about 150,000 clones, with roughly 87% as singletons. Stated time point: blood 2 weeks post-SBRT. This sample's treatment: 15 Gy SBRT to primary tumor, nephrectomy 4 weeks later. CDR3 length equals 14 residues. Germline assignment: CDR1 SNHLY and CDR2 FYNNEI. V gave up 6 bases and J gave up 2 bases; unmatched junction bases: 6. The input for sequencing was blood, taken from a patient whose treatment included radiotherapy and nephrectomy. This chain links TRBV2 with TRBJ1-1; 7 nucleotides line up with TRBD1. This TCR was recovered from a woman in her forties or fifties with renal cell carcinoma. The CDR3 loop reads CASREGQRNTEAFF. Written as DNA, the CDR3 is TGTGCCAGCAGGGAGGGACAGCGTAACACTGAAGCTTTCTTT.